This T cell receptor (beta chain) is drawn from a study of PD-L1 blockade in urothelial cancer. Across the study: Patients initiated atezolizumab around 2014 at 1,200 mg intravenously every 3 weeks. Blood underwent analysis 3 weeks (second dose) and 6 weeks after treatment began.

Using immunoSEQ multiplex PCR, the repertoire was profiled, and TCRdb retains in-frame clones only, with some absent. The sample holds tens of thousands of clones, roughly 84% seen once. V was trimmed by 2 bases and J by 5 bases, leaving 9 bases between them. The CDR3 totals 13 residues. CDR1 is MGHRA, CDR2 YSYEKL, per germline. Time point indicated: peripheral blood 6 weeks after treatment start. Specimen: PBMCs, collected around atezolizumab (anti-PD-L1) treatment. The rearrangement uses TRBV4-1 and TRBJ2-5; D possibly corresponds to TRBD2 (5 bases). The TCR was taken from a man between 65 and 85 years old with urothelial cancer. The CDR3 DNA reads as TGCGCCAGCAGCCAAACCCCGGGGGAGACCCAGTACTTC. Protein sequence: CASSQTPGETQYF.